This is a list of T cell receptor beta chains from one sample in a study of T cell responses to AZD1222 COVID-19 vaccine. Profiling relied on immunoSEQ multiplex PCR, and the TCRdb table lists in-frame clones only, not all of them. Of 90,000 to 150,000 clones in the sample, around 82% are singletons; the top ten hold approximately 6.6%. The specimen was peripheral blood, collected on day 0 of AZD1222 vaccination. These receptors were taken from an adult in good health. The CDR3 runs from the conserved cysteine through the conserved F or W. D genes are given only for firm matches. A clone size is listed for some rows: how often the clone was seen (once, few, many), or a class if it is expanded.

>TRBJ2-2|-|-|TRBV14
CASSQVQGPINTGELFF
TGTGCCAGCAGCCAAGTCCAAGGACCGATAAACACCGGGGAGCTGTTTTTT
>TRBJ1-5|-|TRBD1|TRBV6-1
CASSEGDRGIQPQHF
TGTGCCAGCAGTGAAGGAGACAGGGGAATTCAGCCCCAGCATTTT
>TRBJ1-4|-|-|TRBV13
CASSLGIAPTNEKLFF
TGTGCCAGCAGCCTGGGGATTGCCCCAACTAATGAAAAACTGTTTTTT
>TRBJ1-1|-|TRBD1|TRBV15
CATSGEGGWVTEAFF
TGTGCCACCAGCGGAGAAGGGGGCTGGGTCACTGAAGCTTTCTTT
>TRBJ1-1|-|-|TRBV7-4
CASSGQGNTEAFF
TGTGCCAGCAGCGGCCAGGGAAACACTGAAGCTTTCTTT
>TRBJ2-7|-|-|TRBV28
CASTPGGAPYEQYF
TGTGCCAGCACCCCCGGGGGCGCTCCCTACGAGCAGTACTTC
>TRBJ2-7|-|-|TRBV5-5
CASSPWEGALDEQYF
TGTGCCAGCAGCCCATGGGAGGGGGCATTGGACGAGCAGTACTTC
>TRBJ1-2|once|-|TRBV20-1
CSALAPFTTF
TGCAGTGCTCTAGCCCCATTCACCACCTTC
>TRBJ1-2|few|-|TRBV5-4
CASSLEVLRGGYTF
TGTGCCAGCAGCTTGGAAGTTTTACGAGGGGGCTACACCTTC
>TRBJ1-5|-|-|TRBV10-1
CASKGEPRHF
TGCGCCAGCAAAGGAGAGCCCCGGCATTTT
>TRBJ2-2|-|-|TRBV7-2
CASSLEGTGELFF
TGTGCCAGCAGCTTAGAGGGGACCGGGGAGCTGTTTTTT
>TRBJ1-5|-|-|TRBV28
CASSLGQDYSNQPQHF
TGTGCCAGCAGTTTGGGGCAGGACTATAGCAATCAGCCCCAGCATTTT
>TRBJ1-3|-|-|TRBV7-9
CASSTTGPGEAGNTIYF
TGTGCCAGCAGCACGACTGGACCCGGGGAGGCTGGAAACACCATATATTTT
>TRBJ2-2|-|TRBD1|TRBV7-6
CASRIRQGKTGELFF
TGTGCCAGCCGGATCCGACAGGGGAAGACCGGGGAGCTGTTTTTT
>TRBJ1-1|-|-|TRBV19
CASSDTGLNTEAFF
TGTGCCAGTAGCGACACAGGGTTGAACACTGAAGCTTTCTTT
>TRBJ1-2|-|-|TRBV11-2
CASSLGAGLAGYTF
TGTGCCAGCAGCTTAGGCGCAGGTCTGGCTGGCTACACCTTC
>TRBJ1-6|-|-|TRBV9
CASSPRQSSSYNSPLHF
TGTGCCAGCAGCCCCCGGCAGTCGAGCTCCTATAATTCACCCCTCCACTTT
>TRBJ1-2|once|-|TRBV29-1
CSVEVFHGYTF
TGCAGCGTTGAAGTCTTTCATGGCTACACCTTC
>TRBJ1-2|-|TRBD1|TRBV29-1
CSVVPGTRDRAYGYTF
TGCAGCGTTGTCCCTGGAACCCGGGACAGGGCTTATGGCTACACCTTC
>TRBJ2-2|-|-|TRBV18
CASSPPTSPSGELFF
TGTGCCAGCTCACCACCAACTAGTCCCTCCGGGGAGCTGTTTTTT
>TRBJ1-6|-|-|TRBV30
CAWSVDSNSPLHF
TGTGCCTGGAGTGTGGACAGCAATTCACCCCTCCACTTT
>TRBJ2-5|once|-|TRBV20-1
CSASWGAETQYF
TGCAGTGCTAGTTGGGGGGCCGAGACCCAGTACTTC
>TRBJ1-1|-|-|TRBV7-8
CASSDPPVAEAFF
TGTGCCAGCAGCGACCCCCCGGTGGCGGAAGCTTTCTTT
>TRBJ1-2|-|-|TRBV28
CASSFADYGYTF
TGTGCCAGCAGTTTTGCGGATTATGGCTACACCTTC
>TRBJ1-1|-|-|TRBV10-3
CAISEVVGQLMNTEAFF
TGTGCCATCAGTGAAGTAGTTGGTCAGCTAATGAACACTGAAGCTTTCTTT
>TRBJ1-1|-|-|TRBV7-9
CASSLRAGTNTEAFF
TGTGCCAGCAGCCTAAGGGCAGGGACTAACACTGAAGCTTTCTTT
>TRBJ2-7|-|TRBD2|TRBV27
CASSLGAGTTYEQYF
TGTGCCAGCAGTTTAGGGGCCGGGACTACCTACGAGCAGTACTTC
>TRBJ2-5|-|-|TRBV12-3/TRBV12-4
CASSRDSQETQYF
TGTGCCAGCAGTCGAGACAGCCAAGAGACCCAGTACTTC
>TRBJ2-7|-|TRBD1|TRBV5-6
CASSLELEGQGPFLRQYF
TGTGCCAGCAGCTTGGAGCTGGAAGGACAGGGACCCTTTCTGCGGCAGTACTTC
>TRBJ2-5|few|TRBD2|TRBV6-5
CASMVRAGGIETQYF
TGTGCCAGCATGGTCCGAGCGGGGGGTATAGAGACCCAGTACTTC
>TRBJ2-1|-|-|TRBV6-5
CASSTEPVSYNEQFF
TGTGCCAGCAGTACCGAACCAGTCTCCTACAATGAGCAGTTCTTC
>TRBJ1-5|many|TRBD1|TRBV19
CASTDTGAQDQPQHF
TGTGCCAGTACGGATACAGGGGCGCAGGATCAGCCCCAGCATTTT
>TRBJ2-1|-|TRBD1|TRBV19
CASSRTGQDEQFF
TGTGCCAGTAGCCGGACAGGGCAGGACGAGCAGTTCTTC
>TRBJ1-4|-|-|TRBV3-1/TRBV3-2
CASSQDPRAPNEKLFF
TGTGCCAGCAGCCAAGATCCCAGGGCCCCTAATGAAAAACTGTTTTTT
>TRBJ2-1|-|-|TRBV6-5
CASSRGMGYNEQFF
TGTGCCAGCAGTCGCGGGATGGGTTACAATGAGCAGTTCTTC
>TRBJ2-1|-|-|TRBV21-1
CASSKAGSSYNEQFF
TGTGCCAGCAGCAAAGCTGGGAGCTCCTACAATGAGCAGTTCTTC
>TRBJ1-1|medium-sized|TRBD1|TRBV27
CASSFAGGSNTEAFF
TGTGCCAGCAGTTTCGCAGGGGGCTCGAACACTGAAGCTTTCTTT
>TRBJ2-3|-|TRBD2|TRBV4-2
CASSPPGGSGRTDTQYF
TGTGCCAGCAGCCCCCCCGGGGGGAGCGGGAGAACAGATACGCAGTATTTT
>TRBJ2-1|-|-|TRBV29-1
CSVALAGSSYNEQFF
TGCAGCGTCGCGCTAGCTGGAAGCTCCTACAATGAGCAGTTCTTC
>TRBJ2-3|few|TRBD1|TRBV9
CASSRQGFTDTQYF
TGTGCCAGCAGCCGACAGGGGTTCACAGATACGCAGTATTTT
>TRBJ1-3|once|-|TRBV13
CASSRLGDSSGNTIYF
TGTGCCAGCAGCCGTCTGGGGGATTCCTCTGGAAACACCATATATTTT
>TRBJ2-3|-|-|TRBV9
CASSEGIGGDTQYF
TGTGCCAGCAGCGAGGGGATCGGCGGAGATACGCAGTATTTT
>TRBJ1-3|-|-|TRBV11-2
CASSWGGYGNTIYF
TGTGCCAGCAGCTGGGGGGGATATGGAAACACCATATATTTT
>TRBJ1-1|-|-|TRBV7-9
CASSLVEDTEAFF
TGTGCCAGCAGCTTAGTTGAGGACACTGAAGCTTTCTTT
>TRBJ1-2|-|-|TRBV7-2
CASTPDGSYGYTF
TGTGCCAGCACTCCTGACGGGAGCTATGGCTACACCTTC
>TRBJ1-1|-|TRBD1|TRBV7-9
CASSQGALNTEAFF
TGTGCCAGCAGCCAGGGGGCCCTGAACACTGAAGCTTTCTTT
>TRBJ2-2|-|-|TRBV29-1
CSVSSNTGELFF
TGCAGCGTCTCCTCGAACACCGGGGAGCTGTTTTTT
>TRBJ1-1|-|-|TRBV4-1
CASSQRTIMNTEAFF
TGCGCCAGCAGCCAAAGGACAATCATGAACACTGAAGCTTTCTTT
>TRBJ2-7|-|-|TRBV2
CASMQDSYEQYF
TGTGCCAGCATGCAGGACTCCTACGAGCAGTACTTC
>TRBJ2-7|-|-|TRBV2
CAILQRAWDGSSYEQYF
TGTGCCATCCTGCAGCGGGCATGGGACGGATCTTCCTACGAGCAGTACTTC
>TRBJ1-2|-|TRBD1|TRBV7-9
CASSETSGTGYGYTF
TGTGCCAGCAGCGAGACCTCCGGGACAGGCTATGGCTACACCTTC
>TRBJ1-4|few|-|TRBV7-2
CASSNPGGVGEKLFF
TGTGCCAGCAGCAACCCAGGTGGGGTGGGAGAAAAACTGTTTTTT
>TRBJ2-2|-|-|TRBV6-6
CASSYQDPNTGELFF
TGTGCCAGCAGTTACCAGGACCCGAACACCGGGGAGCTGTTTTTT